Listed below are T cell receptor beta chains from one sample, sequenced in a study of T-cell reconstitution after alpha-beta-depleted transplantation in children. TCRdb re-called the PCR reads through MiXCR, storing one row per CDR3 protein. In the table there are approximately 520,000 distinct CDR3 sequences, about 30% of which are singletons. The sample consisted of PBMCs from the stem cell graft donor, taken from the stem cell graft. These TCRs come from a human donor who donated a stem cell graft to a child with aplastic anemia. CDR3s include the opening cysteine and the closing phenylalanine or tryptophan. A D gene is named only where the DNA matches it firmly. Only some rows state a clone size, as once, few, many or a class for expanded clones.

V gene	D gene	J gene	clone size	CDR3 DNA	CDR3 protein
TRBV19	TRBD2	TRBJ2-3	.	TGTGCCAGCACGCTAGCGGGCTCACCGACAGATACGCAGTATTTT	CASTLAGSPTDTQYF
TRBV27	.	TRBJ2-4	.	TGTGCCAGCAAAGGGACCAAAAACATTCAGTACTTC	CASKGTKNIQYF
TRBV18	TRBD2	TRBJ2-1	few	TGTGCCAGCTCACCGGGACTAGTGAATCCCTCCAATGAGCAGTTCTTC	CASSPGLVNPSNEQFF
TRBV20-1	.	TRBJ2-6	few	TGCAGTGCTAGAGATCTTAGGGGGTCTGGGGCCAACGTCCTGACTTTC	CSARDLRGSGANVLTF
TRBV12-3/TRBV12-4	.	TRBJ1-2	few	TGTGCCAGCAGTCCCCCAAGGAGGGGTTTCTATGGCTACACCTTC	CASSPPRRGFYGYTF
TRBV19	TRBD2	TRBJ2-1	.	TGTGCCAGTAGCGCGGGAGGGCCTAGGAATGAGCAGTTCTTC	CASSAGGPRNEQFF
TRBV3-1	.	TRBJ2-1	few	TGTGCCAGCAGCCAAGTCGGAGCGGGCTACAATGAGCAGTTCTTC	CASSQVGAGYNEQFF
TRBV6-2/TRBV6-3	.	TRBJ2-4	once	TGTGCCAGCAGTTACGCTGAGAGGAGAGGAGAGGACATTCAGTACTTC	CASSYAERRGEDIQYF
TRBV12-3/TRBV12-4	TRBD2	TRBJ2-1	.	TGTGCCAGCAACCGGGACTACACCCTCCCGAATGAGCAGTTCTTC	CASNRDYTLPNEQFF
TRBV28	TRBD1	TRBJ2-7	.	TGTGCCAGCAGTTTATACGGTGGGGACAGATTCTACGAGCAGTACTTC	CASSLYGGDRFYEQYF
TRBV28	TRBD2	TRBJ2-4	few	TGTGCCAGCAGTTTAAGCAGCTGGGTAGCGGGAGGGGGTGAGGCCAAAAACATTCAGTACTTC	CASSLSSWVAGGGEAKNIQYF
TRBV10-3	.	TRBJ2-7	.	TGTGCCACCGGCCATGGGGATCCCAACGAGCAGTACTTC	CATGHGDPNEQYF
TRBV20-1	.	TRBJ2-5	few	TGCAGTGCTAGACATCCCCCGGCAGGGACCCAGTACTTC	CSARHPPAGTQYF
TRBV6-2/TRBV6-3	.	TRBJ2-5	few	TGTGCCAGCAGCCCCTGGGACGGAGAGACCCAGTACTTC	CASSPWDGETQYF
TRBV27	TRBD2	TRBJ2-2	.	TGTGCCAGCAGTTGGGGACTAGCGGGAGGGCCCTCCTACACCGGGGAGCTGTTTTTT	CASSWGLAGGPSYTGELFF
TRBV12-3/TRBV12-4	.	TRBJ1-1	.	TGTGCCAGCAGTCTAAGCGGGACGTACACTGAAGCTTTCTTT	CASSLSGTYTEAFF
TRBV6-1	.	TRBJ1-3	.	TGTGCCAGCGCCAAGGGGGAAGCTGGAAACACCATATATTTT	CASAKGEAGNTIYF
TRBV4-1	TRBD1	TRBJ1-1	few	TGCGCCAGCAGCCAAGGGACAGGGGGAATGAACACTGAAGCTTTCTTT	CASSQGTGGMNTEAFF
TRBV20-1	.	TRBJ1-4	many	TGCAGTGCCATGATTTCAGGGTCAACTAATGAAAAACTGTTTTTT	CSAMISGSTNEKLFF
TRBV6-1	TRBD1	TRBJ1-5	.	TGTGCCAGCACCAAAACCGGGACAGAGGGCAATCAGCCCCAGCATTTT	CASTKTGTEGNQPQHF
TRBV10-3	.	TRBJ2-5	.	TGTGCCATCAGTGAGTCGCCGGGGAGGGGGCGCGGGAAAGTACGGGAGACCCAGTACTTC	CAISESPGRGRGKVRETQYF